These T cell receptor beta chains were read from a single sample in a study of long-term antiretroviral therapy in people with HIV. Profiled with immunoSEQ multiplex PCR; TCRdb holds only in-frame clones, not every one. The table includes 20,000 to 25,000 clones, approximately 86% detected once. Sequenced material: unsorted PBMCs, taken around 4 years after starting antiretroviral therapy. Every receptor here comes from a man between 18 and 29 years old with HIV. Each CDR3 is given with its conserved first and last residue. The D gene is left open where the match is weak. Size values are once, few and many counts, or a class for expanded clones, and some rows have none.

>TRBV7-3|few|TRBD1|TRBJ2-2
TGTGCCAGCAGCTCGCGGACAGGGGTAAACACCGGGGAGCTGTTTTTT
CASSSRTGVNTGELFF
>TRBV7-6|NA|TRBD1|TRBJ1-2
TGTGCCAGCAGCCTACAGGGGACCCACTATGGCTACACCTTC
CASSLQGTHYGYTF
>TRBV27|once|NA|TRBJ2-2
TGTGCCAGCAGTTTATTGGGATACACCGGGGAGCTGTTTTTT
CASSLLGYTGELFF
>TRBV9|once|NA|TRBJ2-1
TGTGCCAGCAGCACGACAGGTCGCTCCTACAATGAGCAGTTCTTC
CASSTTGRSYNEQFF
>TRBV6-6|NA|NA|TRBJ2-1
TGTGCCAGCAGTTACTCTAGCAATGAGCAGTTCTTC
CASSYSSNEQFF
>TRBV28|NA|NA|TRBJ2-7
TGTGCCAGCAGTCCCCCCTACTACGAGCAGTACTTC
CASSPPYYEQYF
>TRBV6-5|NA|TRBD1|TRBJ1-1
TGTGCCAGCAGTTACTCGGGCAGGGGGAGGACTGAAGCTTTCTTT
CASSYSGRGRTEAFF
>TRBV2|NA|NA|TRBJ1-2
TGTGCCAGCAGCCCCAGAGCAGCCACTAACTATGGCTACACCTTC
CASSPRAATNYGYTF
>TRBV7-9|NA|NA|TRBJ1-1
TGTGCCAGCAGTTCCCAGGGGCCTGCTGAAGCTTTCTTT
CASSSQGPAEAFF
>TRBV6-4|NA|TRBD2|TRBJ2-1
TGTGCCAGCAGTAATTCCACTAGCGGGGGGGTAGAGCAGTTCTTC
CASSNSTSGGVEQFF
>TRBV18|NA|TRBD1|TRBJ2-7
TGTGCCAGCTCACGGACAGGGGGCAACGAGCAGTACTTC
CASSRTGGNEQYF
>TRBV5-1|NA|NA|TRBJ2-3
TGCGCCAGCGCTGAACAGGGAGATACGCAGTATTTT
CASAEQGDTQYF
>TRBV19|NA|NA|TRBJ2-5
TGTGCCAGGCAGGGACTCCAAGAGACCCAGTACTTC
CARQGLQETQYF
>TRBV27|NA|NA|TRBJ1-5
TGTGCCAGCAGCCCCGGGAGAGGAAACAATCAGCCCCAGCATTTT
CASSPGRGNNQPQHF
>TRBV7-6|NA|TRBD2|TRBJ2-5
TGTGCCAGCAGCTTAGGGACTAGCGGGGAAGAGACCCAGTACTTC
CASSLGTSGEETQYF
>TRBV2|NA|NA|TRBJ2-7
TGTGCCAGCAGCCGGACTCAGGGGTTCGCCTACGAGCAGTACTTC
CASSRTQGFAYEQYF
>TRBV6-5|few|NA|TRBJ1-3
TGTGCCAGCAGTTACTCGAGAGCGGTTGGAAACACCATATATTTT
CASSYSRAVGNTIYF
>TRBV7-9|NA|NA|TRBJ2-5
TGTGCCAGCAGCGCCCCGGCAGGGGGGCAGACCCAGTACTTC
CASSAPAGGQTQYF
>TRBV6-4|NA|NA|TRBJ1-3
TGTGCCTCGGGGGAAAATTATGTCTCTGGAAACACCATATATTTT
CASGENYVSGNTIYF
>TRBV6-4|NA|NA|TRBJ2-3
TGTGCCAGCAGCGTACCAGGGAGCACAGATACGCAGTATTTT
CASSVPGSTDTQYF
>TRBV5-5|NA|TRBD1|TRBJ1-5
TGTGCCAGCAGCTTACAGGGGGCTTCCAATCAGCCCCAGCATTTT
CASSLQGASNQPQHF
>TRBV5-1|few|TRBD1|TRBJ2-7
TGCGCCAGCGGGGGGACAGGCTCTTCATCCTACGAGCAGTACTTC
CASGGTGSSSYEQYF
>TRBV2|NA|NA|TRBJ1-2
TGTGCCAGCAGTGTGGGGCAGGGTAACGGCTACACCTTC
CASSVGQGNGYTF
>TRBV27|NA|NA|TRBJ1-3
TGTGCCAGTCGTCGAATGAGCTCTGGAAACACCATATATTTT
CASRRMSSGNTIYF
>TRBV7-2|NA|TRBD1|TRBJ2-7
TGTGCCAGCAGCTTAGGAGGGGGCCCCCAGGGTGGTTACGAGCAGTACTTC
CASSLGGGPQGGYEQYF
>TRBV6-6|NA|NA|TRBJ2-5
TGTGCCAGCAGTTACACCAGCCCGGCTCAAGAGACCCAGTACTTC
CASSYTSPAQETQYF
>TRBV18|NA|NA|TRBJ1-4
TGTGCCAGCTCCCCCGGTCTTAATGAAAAACTGTTTTTT
CASSPGLNEKLFF
>TRBV14|NA|TRBD2|TRBJ2-2
TGTGCCAGCAGCCGCCGTAGCGGGGGTCCCACCGGGGAGCTGTTTTTT
CASSRRSGGPTGELFF
>TRBV2|NA|TRBD1|TRBJ2-3
TGTGCCAGCGGCCGGGACAGGACTAGCACAGATACGCAGTATTTT
CASGRDRTSTDTQYF
>TRBV9|once|NA|TRBJ2-3
TGTGCCAGCAGCGTAGACCACGCGCTAAGGGATACGCAGTATTTT
CASSVDHALRDTQYF
>TRBV27|NA|NA|TRBJ2-1
TGTGCCAGCAGCCTTTACCCCTTGGGTAGCGATGAGCAGTTCTTC
CASSLYPLGSDEQFF
>TRBV7-9|NA|NA|TRBJ1-3
TGTGCCAGCAGCTTAGCGGGGTACTCTGGAAACACCATATATTTT
CASSLAGYSGNTIYF
>TRBV9|NA|TRBD1|TRBJ1-6
TGTGCCAGCAGCGAGGGACAGGGTGTTTCACCCCTCCACTTT
CASSEGQGVSPLHF
>TRBV15|NA|TRBD2|TRBJ2-7
TGTGCCACCGGGAGGTTAGCGGGGAGGAACGAGCAGTACTTC
CATGRLAGRNEQYF
>TRBV30|NA|NA|TRBJ2-6
TGTGCCTGGAGTGTAAAACCGCTACTACACTCTGGGGCCAACGTCCTGACTTTC
CAWSVKPLLHSGANVLTF
>TRBV10-2|once|NA|TRBJ1-5
TGCGCCAGCAGTGAGTCGAGGAAGGGAGGTCAGCCCCAGCATTTT
CASSESRKGGQPQHF
>TRBV5-1|NA|NA|TRBJ2-7
TGCGCCAGCAGCTTGGCCCCCCGGGACTCCTACGAGCAGTACTTC
CASSLAPRDSYEQYF
>TRBV6-5|NA|NA|TRBJ1-4
TGTGCCAGCAGTTACTCGGCAGTCTTCAATGAAAAACTGTTTTTT
CASSYSAVFNEKLFF
>TRBV19|few|NA|TRBJ1-2
TGTGCCAGTGTGTCTGGACAGAACTATGGCTACACCTTC
CASVSGQNYGYTF
>TRBV27|NA|NA|TRBJ1-6
TGTGCCAGCAGTCGGGGGCCCCCCAATTCACCCCTCCACTTT
CASSRGPPNSPLHF
>TRBV12-5|once|NA|TRBJ1-1
TGTGCTAGTGGTTTGGTAGAGAACACTGAAGCTTTCTTT
CASGLVENTEAFF
>TRBV2|NA|TRBD1|TRBJ1-2
TGTGCCAGCATTGGAGGGGGCCCCACTGGCTACACCTTC
CASIGGGPTGYTF
>TRBV11-3|NA|TRBD2|TRBJ2-7
TGTGCCAGCAGCTCTGGACTAGCGGGGCTGTACGAGCAGTACTTC
CASSSGLAGLYEQYF
>TRBV19|NA|TRBD2|TRBJ2-1
TGTGCCAGTAGTATTCCTAGCGGGGGGGTTCGTGAGCAGTTCTTC
CASSIPSGGVREQFF
>TRBV19|NA|NA|TRBJ2-3
TGTGCCAGTAGTATTGGCGATACGCAGTATTTT
CASSIGDTQYF
>TRBV28|NA|NA|TRBJ1-1
TGTGCCAGCAGTCGCAGACATTACACTGAAGCTTTCTTT
CASSRRHYTEAFF
>TRBV15|NA|TRBD1|TRBJ1-6
TGTGCCACCAGCAGAGACCCGACAGGGGTGACACCCCTCCACTTT
CATSRDPTGVTPLHF
>TRBV27|NA|TRBD1|TRBJ2-1
TGTGCCAGCAGTTCAAGCTCGACAGGGGAGTATGAGCAGTTCTTC
CASSSSSTGEYEQFF
>TRBV6-1|once|NA|TRBJ1-4
TGTGCCAGCAGTGAACTGAGTAATGAAAAACTGTTTTTT
CASSELSNEKLFF
>TRBV18|NA|TRBD1|TRBJ1-4
TGTGCCAGCTCAGTCGACAGGGGGCTGAATGAAAAACTGTTTTTT
CASSVDRGLNEKLFF
>TRBV5-1|few|NA|TRBJ1-1
TGCGCCAGCAGCTTGTTTAGTGTTGGGGGCGCGGCTTTCTTT
CASSLFSVGGAAFF
>TRBV6-5|NA|NA|TRBJ1-1
TGTGCCAGCAGTTTCACAGGCAGGAGGATGAACACTGAAGCTTTCTTT
CASSFTGRRMNTEAFF